The rows below give T cell receptor beta chains drawn from one sample of a study of blood T cell repertoires in COVID-19. Data came from immunoSEQ multiplex PCR; TCRdb stores just in-frame clones and leaves some out. Seen here are about 260,000 clones, about 82% observed once, and the top ten hold approximately 2%. Sequencing was done on a sample of PBMCs or T cells enriched from blood (not recorded which). These receptors originate from a woman aged 45-60 years who had recovered from COVID-19. Each CDR3 is given with its conserved first and last residue. A clone size is listed for some rows: how often the clone was seen (once, few, many), or a class if it is expanded.

V	size	J	CDR3
TRBV30	-	TRBJ2-7	CAWSITVAYEQYF
TRBV2	-	TRBJ2-3	CASSWDRGSTDTQYF
TRBV4-3	-	TRBJ1-3	CASSQDRWSGNTIYF
TRBV27	-	TRBJ1-6	CASSLQGNNSPLHF
TRBV7-9	-	TRBJ2-5	CASSLGVGTGLQETQYF
TRBV5-6	once	TRBJ1-2	CASSSRGTRYGYTF
TRBV28	-	TRBJ2-3	CASSPPGTSVTDTQYF
TRBV5-6	-	TRBJ1-1	CASSLYSGTVNTEAFF
TRBV9	-	TRBJ2-1	CASSVSAGGTYNEQFF
TRBV10-2	-	TRBJ1-3	CASSEGLPGNTIYF
TRBV9	-	TRBJ2-1	CASSVELSDNEQFF
TRBV28	-	TRBJ1-2	CASRDRGGYTF
TRBV4-1	-	TRBJ2-7	CASSQVPAGGTYEQYF
TRBV10-3	-	TRBJ2-1	CAISELAGGPPEQFF
TRBV3-1/TRBV3-2	-	TRBJ1-5	CASSPGQVNNQPQHF
TRBV10-3	few	TRBJ2-3	CAISGDRVTVTDTQYF
TRBV28	-	TRBJ1-1	CASSLRRNTEAFF
TRBV7-3	-	TRBJ2-1	CASSLEHGYNEQFF
TRBV11-2	-	TRBJ1-2	CASSLTGEGYTF
TRBV27	-	TRBJ1-5	CASRPGTHSNQPQHF
TRBV12-3/TRBV12-4	few	TRBJ1-1	CASSPTGRIAFF
TRBV9	-	TRBJ2-5	CASSVDPTSGRDQETQYF
TRBV7-3	-	TRBJ2-1	CASSPQPIAGYYEQFF
TRBV4-3	-	TRBJ1-1	CASSQGTASMNTEAFF
TRBV25-1	-	TRBJ2-7	CASSDRGPYEQYF
TRBV29-1	-	TRBJ1-2	CSVLDRGYGYTF
TRBV12-3/TRBV12-4	-	TRBJ2-7	CASSATDPYEQYF
TRBV7-2	-	TRBJ2-1	CASSVPGRGEQFF
TRBV4-2	-	TRBJ2-1	CASSQELAGTSYNEQFF
TRBV4-3	-	TRBJ2-1	CASSQDWRGVNEQFF
TRBV3-1/TRBV3-2	-	TRBJ1-3	CASSPRTVGNTIYF
TRBV30	-	TRBJ2-3	CAWNRDTSTDTQYF
TRBV15	-	TRBJ1-5	CATSTSGSLGNQPQHF
TRBV24-1	-	TRBJ2-1	CATGTSGSSAYNEQFF
TRBV19	-	TRBJ1-6	CASSTGGRSPLHF
TRBV7-2	-	TRBJ1-3	CASSSGNTIYF
TRBV6-5	-	TRBJ1-3	CASSYSFNSGNTIYF
TRBV7-2	-	TRBJ1-5	CASSLDHRVSQPQHF
TRBV6-1	-	TRBJ2-7	CASSENIRLAAGGEQYF
TRBV3-1/TRBV3-2	-	TRBJ2-3	CASSQGTSGGPGTDTQYF
TRBV25-1	-	TRBJ2-7	CASGSGEQYF
TRBV6-5	-	TRBJ1-3	CASWAGTGLLGTIYF
TRBV6-5	-	TRBJ1-1	CASSYSPGNLEAFF
TRBV18	-	TRBJ1-1	CASSPLVGGNTEAFF
TRBV28	-	TRBJ1-2	CASLFTGRGHGYTF
TRBV28	few	TRBJ1-5	CASSPPTRQQPQHF
TRBV4-1	-	TRBJ1-2	CASSQALGGNLGNRYTF
TRBV9	few	TRBJ2-5	CASSVEGFQETQYF
TRBV5-1	-	TRBJ1-1	CASSLSGTVNTEAFF
TRBV11-2	-	TRBJ2-7	CASSLAHGQLQRSYEQYF
TRBV9	-	TRBJ1-2	CASRSGQGISNYGYTF
TRBV6-2/TRBV6-3	-	TRBJ2-3	CASSSETTGPLGTDTQYF
TRBV30	-	TRBJ1-4	CAWSQYLGRLDEKLFF
TRBV19	-	TRBJ2-1	CASSIASGATPAYNEQFF